The 19 T cell receptor beta chains presented below share a single source sample, sequenced in a study of T cells in Graves' hyperthyroidism and ophthalmopathy. Amplified regions were TCR beta CDR3 sequences from RNA transcripts. Researchers ran a first-round RT-PCR on the TCR CDR3 using the HTBI primer set. TCRdb independently ran MiXCR on the multiplex PCR reads; one entry per CDR3 protein. Altogether approximately 400,000 distinct CDR3 sequences are present, about a sixth being singletons, with the ten largest covering around 30%. Sequences were obtained from blood. Source of these receptors: a woman in her late teens or twenties with Graves' hyperthyroidism that later progressed to Graves' ophthalmopathy.

This clonotype was detected many times. The chain employs TRBV29-1 and TRBJ2-6; 10 bases are shared with TRBD1. CDR1 SQVTM and CDR2 ANQGSEA come from the germline V gene. This CDR3 has 18 residues. The trim removed 0 bases at V and 2 bases at J, leaving 7 bases unmatched. The CDR3, as DNA: TGCAGCGTTGAAGAGGCGGACAGGGGGATCCCTGGGGCCAACGTCCTGACTTTC. Protein: CSVEEADRGIPGANVLTF.

This clonotype was detected ten times or more. The rearrangement uses TRBV28 and TRBJ2-5, with TRBD1 matching over 8 bases. CDR1 is MDHEN, CDR2 SYDVKM, per germline. This CDR3 is 16 amino acids long. Trimming took 7 bases from V and 1 from J; bases not matched to a gene: 11. The DNA of the CDR3 is TGTGCCAGCAAACCCTATTACGGACAGGGCCAAGAGACCCAGTACTTC. It is translated as CASKPYYGQGQETQYF.

This clonotype appeared a few times. The chain has TRBV7-9 and TRBJ1-2; TRBD1 aligns across 10 bases. Per the germline V gene, CDR1 is SEHNR and CDR2 is FQNEAQ (reference sequence). This CDR3 contains 16 residues. With 5 bases clipped from V and 6 bases from J, the junction kept 12 bases outside the gene matches. CDR3 protein: CASSPTTTGGGNGYTF. CDR3 DNA: TGTGCCAGCAGCCCTACAACGACAGGGGGCGGTAATGGCTACACCTTC. Full variable domain (outside the CDR3, taken from reference TRBV7-9 and TRBJ1-2): DTGVSQNPRHKITKRGQNVTFRCDPISEHNRLYWYRQTLGQGPEFLTYFQNEAQLEKSRLLSDRFSAERPKGSFSTLEIQRTEQGDSAMYLCASSPTTTGGGNGYTFGSGTRLTVV.

Ten or more counts support this clonotype. It is likely a read error, because the conserved phenylalanine at the end of the CDR3 is missing. Written as DNA, the CDR3 is TGTGCCAGCAGTGCCATGTCATCCGAGCAGTACCTC. Translated, it gives CASSAMSSEQYL. V usage is TRBV2 and J usage is TRBJ2-7; D gene unclear. Germline values: CDR1 SNHLY, CDR2 FYNNEI. The CDR3 sequence is 12 residues long. The V end lost 4 bases, the J end lost 6 bases, and 10 bases lay between the germline ends.

This clonotype was detected many times. As DNA, the CDR3 is TGTGCCAGCAGCTCTCGGACTAGCGGGAGAGTCGGGGAGCTGTTTTTT. Its protein is CASSSRTSGRVGELFF. J is TRBJ2-2 and V is TRBV3-1, with 13 bases fitting TRBD2. This CDR3 comprises 16 residues. The J segment lost 7 bases and the V segment lost 5 bases, leaving 7 bases of the junction unmatched. The germline V gene has CDR1 LGHDT and CDR2 YNNKEL (reference sequence).

This clonotype was recorded many times. The rearrangement links TRBV28 to TRBJ2-1; 8 positions match TRBD1. Germline V gene lookup returns CDR1 MDHEN and CDR2 SYDVKM. The CDR3 spans 15 residues. V was pared by 7 bases and J by 2 bases, with 7 bases of the junction left unmatched. CDR3 in DNA: TGTGCCAGCACCGGACAGACAGGGGCCTACAATGAGCAGTTCTTC. Translated: CASTGQTGAYNEQFF.

This rearrangement joins TRBV27 to TRBJ2-6; D uncertain. From germline, CDR1 is MNHEY and CDR2 SMNVEV (reference sequence). The CDR3 runs 19 residues. V shed 2 bases and J shed 0 bases, with 17 bases lying between them. The CDR3: CASSLSSAGEPSGANVLTF. The CDR3 nucleotides read TGTGCCAGCAGTTTAAGCTCGGCAGGCGAACCCTCTGGGGCCAACGTCCTGACTTTC.

This clonotype was observed many times. V gene TRBV11-2 combines with J gene TRBJ2-7, with D perhaps matching TRBD2 (6 bases). Germline CDR1 reads SGHAT; CDR2 reads FQNNGV. Trimming took 4 bases from V and 3 from J, leaving 13 bases between them. This CDR3 has 14 amino acids. CDR3 DNA sequence: TGTGCCAGCAGCTCGCCAGCGGGCCACTACGAGCAGTACTTC. Its translation: CASSSPAGHYEQYF. The variable domain in full, with the rest retrieved from reference TRBV11-2 and TRBJ2-7, is EAGVAQSPRYKIIEKRQSVAFWCNPISGHATLYWYQQILGQGPKLLIQFQNNGVVDDSQLPKDRFSAERLKGVDSTLKIQPAKLEDSAVYLCASSSPAGHYEQYFGPGTRLTVT.

The chain is built from TRBV20-1 and TRBJ2-2, with D perhaps matching TRBD2 (6 bases). The ends were cut back, 3 bases at V and 0 bases at J, with 14 bases in the middle. From germline, CDR1 is DFQATT and CDR2 SNEGSKA (reference sequence). The CDR3 totals 16 residues. CDR3 protein: CSASPPGLSNTGELFF. In DNA form, the CDR3 reads TGCAGTGCTAGTCCTCCGGGACTTTCGAACACCGGGGAGCTGTTTTTT.

About this clonotype: A much larger clone sits a single nucleotide away, making a read error possible. CDR3 DNA: TGCAGCGTTGACCCCGGGCTAGCGGGAGACGTCTTCTTTAAATACAATGAGCAGCTCTTC. Residues: CSVDPGLAGDVFFKYNEQLF. This chain links TRBV29-1 with TRBJ2-1, with 10 nucleotides matching TRBD2. Germline V gene data show CDR1 as SQVTM and CDR2 as ANQGSEA. This CDR3 spans 20 amino acids.

At least ten counts were recorded for this clonotype. The chain employs TRBV20-1 and TRBJ2-5; maybe TRBD2 (6 bases). The CDR3 is 13 residues long. Trimming stripped 6 bases from V and 9 bases from J, with 20 bases between. Germline V gives CDR1 DFQATT, CDR2 SNEGSKA (reference sequence). DNA for the CDR3: TGCAGTGCGACATCTGGGACTCCTAGGTCCCAGTACTTC. Protein sequence: CSATSGTPRSQYF.

Many counts were recorded for this clonotype. This chain uses TRBV12-5 with TRBJ2-5; D perhaps matches TRBD1 (6 bases). This CDR3 contains 13 residues. V lost 1 base and J lost 3, with 6 bases in between. The germline V gene encodes CDR1 LGHNT and CDR2 FRNRAP. CDR3: CASGLGTEETQYF. The DNA of the CDR3 is TGTGCTAGTGGTTTGGGGACAGAAGAGACCCAGTACTTC.

A few counts support this clonotype. This chain links TRBV9 with TRBJ2-3; D is uncertain. Germline CDR1 reads SGDLS; CDR2 reads YYNGEE. V shed 0 bases and J shed 0 bases, with 8 bases lying between them. The CDR3 is 15 amino acids. CDR3 DNA: TGTGCCAGCAGCGTAGAGGTGGGGAGCACAGATACGCAGTATTTT. Amino acids: CASSVEVGSTDTQYF.

The J gene is TRBJ2-1, the V gene TRBV9; 8 bases are a match to TRBD2. CDR3 length: 13 amino acids. CDR1 and CDR2 from the germline V gene are SGDLS and YYNGEE. Germline trimming cut 10 bases from V and 1 base from J; bases unmatched to any gene: 4. The CDR3 loop is CASSGPSYNEQFF. The CDR3 nucleotides are TGTGCCTCTAGCGGGCCTTCCTACAATGAGCAGTTCTTC.

This clonotype showed up just once. The chain links TRBV2 to TRBJ2-1, with D possibly TRBD1 on 5 matching bases. Germline V lookup: CDR1 SNHLY, CDR2 FYNNEI. V lost 9 bases and J 4 bases, leaving 16 bases between the germline ends. This CDR3 has 14 amino acids. The CDR3 protein is CASTWGPTYNEQFF. The CDR3 DNA follows: TGTGCCAGTACTTGGGGCCCAACATACAATGAGCAGTTCTTC.

V gene TRBV5-6 combines with J gene TRBJ2-2; TRBD2 aligns across 8 bases. Germline CDR1 SGHDT, CDR2 YYEEEE. The CDR3 is made up of 18 amino acids. Trimming removed 0 bases from V and 5 bases from J; junction bases left unmatched: 12. Here the CDR3 DNA reads TGTGCCAGCAGCTTGGTGGCGGGAGGTGCTTTCGTAACCGGGGAGCTGTTTTTT. It yields the protein CASSLVAGGAFVTGELFF.

This clonotype was seen many times. The V call is TRBV28, the J call TRBJ1-5; D uncertain. The V end lost 3 bases, the J end lost 7 bases, and 7 bases lay between the germline ends. The germline V gene has CDR1 MDHEN and CDR2 SYDVKM. This CDR3 comprises 12 residues. CDR3 sequence (DNA): TGTGCCAGCAGTTTTGTCGGGCAGCCCCAGCATTTT. This sequence encodes CASSFVGQPQHF.

A note on this clonotype: A read error is possible here, since a much larger clone lies one base away. The chain links TRBV15 to TRBJ2-1; the match to TRBD1 covers 7 bases. Germline CDR1 is LNHNV and CDR2 is YYDKDF (reference sequence). V gave up 3 bases and J gave up 9 bases; unmatched junction bases: 11. The CDR3 loop spans 15 amino acids. The CDR3 is CATSSETGFRGEQFF. In DNA, the CDR3 is TGTGCCACCAGCAGTGAGACAGGGTTCAGGGGTGAGCAGTTCTTC. The full variable domain, rest sourced from reference TRBV15 and TRBJ2-1, is DAMVIQNPRYQVTQFGKPVTLSCSQTLNHNVMYWYQQKSSQAPKLLFHYYDKDFNNEADTPDNFQSRRPNTSFCFLDIRSPGLGDTAMYLCATSSETGFRGEQFFGPGTRLTVL.

This clonotype has at least ten counts. J is TRBJ2-1 and V is TRBV7-3; TRBD1 matches at 9 bases. This CDR3 contains 16 residues. Looked up from germline, CDR1 is SGHTA and CDR2 is FQGTGA. Trimming removed 4 bases from V and 8 bases from J; junction bases left unmatched: 12. CDR3 loop: CASSSKTGTGYDEQFF. CDR3 in DNA: TGTGCCAGCAGCTCAAAAACCGGGACAGGGTACGATGAGCAGTTCTTC.